The sequence of this T cell receptor (beta chain) was determined in a study of glioma-infiltrating T cells after dendritic cell vaccination. Method: immunoSEQ multiplex PCR; TCRdb's copy keeps in-frame clones and lacks some. In the table there are some 91,000 clones, 80% to 90% of which are singletons. Time point specified: after dendritic cell vaccination, including at tumor progression/relapse. Blood PBMC samples: pre-vaccination, two weeks post third vaccination, and at tumor progression. The CDR3 runs to 14 residues. The germline V and J ends were trimmed by 1 base and 4 bases, with 11 bases remaining between them. Per the germline V gene, CDR1 is SGHDT and CDR2 is YYEEEE.

The sequence was obtained from a human donor with glioblastoma. The specimen comprised blood, sampled after dendritic cell vaccination. The chain couples TRBV5-6 to TRBJ1-2, with D tentatively TRBD1 (5 bases). CDR3 sequence (DNA): TGTGCCAGCAGCTTGAACAGGCTTGGCTATGGCTACACCTTC. Encoded protein: CASSLNRLGYGYTF.